This T cell receptor beta chain was recovered during a study of cytomegalovirus exposure and HLA in healthy donors. Study background: Unique TCRs from HLA-typed donors, 70 million to 100 million of them, were held in an early data release. Findings and limits, study-wide: A later analysis linked a missense variant in DCLRE1C to the trimming of TCR beta V and J genes.

This clone was observed a few times. Its antigen is unidentified. PCR amplification relied on 60 Vbeta primers (plus 13 Jbeta primers). Produced via immunoSEQ multiplex PCR; TCRdb's table is partial and in-frame only. The repertoire holds some 90,000 clones, around four fifths seen once, with approximately 2.6% in the top ten. This CDR3 spans 16 amino acids. CDR1 is LNHDA and CDR2 is SQIVND in the germline V gene (reference sequence). Trimming cost V 5 bases and J 0 bases; bases outside gene matches: 5. Sequencing input: PBMCs. V usage is TRBV19 and J usage is TRBJ1-1; TRBD1 matches at 11 bases. This receptor was identified in a man under 40 in good health and CMV-seronegative. CDR3 protein: CASSPLDRGLNTEAFF. The DNA for the CDR3 is TGTGCCAGTAGTCCTTTGGACAGGGGGCTGAACACTGAAGCTTTCTTT.